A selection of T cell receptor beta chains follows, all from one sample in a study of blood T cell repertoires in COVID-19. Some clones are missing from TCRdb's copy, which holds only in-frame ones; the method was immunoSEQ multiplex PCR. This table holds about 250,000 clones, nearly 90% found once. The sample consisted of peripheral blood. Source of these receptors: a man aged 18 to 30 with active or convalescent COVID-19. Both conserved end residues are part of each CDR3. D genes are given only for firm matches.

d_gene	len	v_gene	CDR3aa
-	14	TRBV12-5	CASGLVLKGGGYTF
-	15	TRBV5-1	CASSLAGVSTDTQYF
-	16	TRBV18	CASSPNRVYSNQPQHF
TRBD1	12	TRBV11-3	CASSWDRGRAFF
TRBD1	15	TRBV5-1	CASSLEGAQNQPQHF
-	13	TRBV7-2	CASSLGRERPQHF
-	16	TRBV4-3	CASSQGGLRTHGEQYF
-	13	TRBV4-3	CASSQGQVKTQYF
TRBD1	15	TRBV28	CASRIGDREEGTQYF
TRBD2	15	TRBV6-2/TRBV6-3	CASSQASGYTGELFF
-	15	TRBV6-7	CASSYPTKKGREQYF
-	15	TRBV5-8	CASDLGGDIAYEQYF
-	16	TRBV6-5	CASSYSGGGRSYGYTF
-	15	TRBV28	CASSGQLATNEKLFF
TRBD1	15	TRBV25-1	CASSDPGTGDTEAFF
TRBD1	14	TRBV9	CASSRDRDNSPLHF
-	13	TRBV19	CASRLGVSTEAFF
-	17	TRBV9	CASSLRPGGRSDYGYTF
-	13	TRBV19	CASSTAVAGEAFF
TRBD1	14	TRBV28	CASSQRGLRGTQYF
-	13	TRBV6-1	CASSETAGNTIYF
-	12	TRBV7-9	CASSSSSGTQYF
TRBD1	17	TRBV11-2	CASSLGSGTALYNEQFF
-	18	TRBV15	CATSRDRLRAVDNQPQHF
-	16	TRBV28	CASRDTGTSGWDGYTF